The entry below gives a single TCR beta chain sequence along with its context. RNA amounts of roughly 0.45 to 1 ug underwent reverse transcription with random hexamers. The amplification used immunoSEQ multiplex PCR on TCR beta CDR3; it spanned 54 Vbeta and 13 Jbeta. MiXCR was run by TCRdb on the immunoSEQ multiplex PCR reads, yielding one entry per CDR3 protein. The data hold a few hundred thousand distinct CDR3 sequences, with 85% observed a single time. This sample is drawn from a study of CD8 T cells in Susac syndrome. From blood CD8+ and CD4+ T cells, TCR beta sequences were generated. Germline values: CDR1 LGHNA, CDR2 YSLEER. V lost 0 bases and J 0 bases, leaving 8 bases between the germline ends. The CDR3 extends over 15 amino acids.

This receptor was taken from a human donor with multiple sclerosis. Sequencing was done on a sample of CD8+ T cells from PBMCs. This chain connects TRBV4-3 to TRBJ2-5; D not certain. In DNA form, the CDR3 reads TGCGCCAGCAGCCAAGATCTCAGCTACCAAGAGACCCAGTACTTC. Protein sequence: CASSQDLSYQETQYF.